A single sample is the source of the 19 T cell receptor beta chains below, sequenced in a study of cytomegalovirus exposure and HLA in healthy donors. Only in-frame clones appear in the TCRdb table, and some are missing; sequencing was by immunoSEQ multiplex PCR. Seen here are 50,000 or so clones, over 90% observed once, and the top ten hold about 2.1%. Sequenced sample: PBMCs. The source of these receptors is a man aged 18-30 years in good health and CMV-seronegative.

The DNA for the CDR3 is TGTGCCATCAGTGAGTCAAACAGGGGAGACACCATATATTTT. Translated, it gives CAISESNRGDTIYF. V is TRBV10-3 and J is TRBJ1-3, with 7 bases matching TRBD1. Looked up from germline, CDR1 is ENHRY and CDR2 is SYGVKD. The CDR3 spans 14 residues. V gave up 0 bases and J gave up 8 bases; unmatched junction bases: 4.

J is TRBJ2-1 and V is TRBV27; 7 bases are a match to TRBD2. Germline CDR1 reads MNHEY; CDR2 reads SMNVEV (reference sequence). V dropped 6 bases and J dropped 0; count of bases not matched to a gene: 5. This CDR3 spans 15 amino acids. In DNA form, the CDR3 reads TGTGCCAGCAGAATTGCGGGGGTCTCCTACAATGAGCAGTTCTTC. This codes for CASRIAGVSYNEQFF.

The V gene is TRBV28, the J gene TRBJ1-2; D gene unclear. Per the germline V gene, CDR1 is MDHEN and CDR2 is SYDVKM. V gave up 3 bases and J gave up 4 bases, with 12 bases separating them. CDR3 length equals 14 residues. CDR3 coding DNA: TGTGCCAGCAGTTTTACCGGGGTAGCCTATGGCTACACCTTC. As protein: CASSFTGVAYGYTF.

The rearrangement joins TRBV30 to TRBJ2-7; TRBD2 matches 11 bases. Unmatched junction bases numbered 6, after V lost 5 bases and J lost 3 bases. This CDR3 has 14 residues. Looked up from germline, CDR1 is GTSNPN and CDR2 is SVGIG (reference sequence). CDR3 in DNA: TGTGCCTGGCTAGATAGCGGGAGGGTCTACGAGCAGTACTTC. It specifies CAWLDSGRVYEQYF.

This chain uses TRBV2 with TRBJ2-1; the match to TRBD2 covers 9 bases. CDR1 SNHLY and CDR2 FYNNEI come from the germline V gene. The CDR3 totals 13 residues. V gave up 6 bases and J gave up 6 bases; unmatched junction bases: 3. CDR3 nucleotides: TGTGCCAGCAGGGTAGCGGGGGTCAATGAGCAGTTCTTC. This gives the protein CASRVAGVNEQFF.

This clone is a singleton in its sample. The gene calls are TRBV2 and TRBJ2-2, with 11 nucleotides matching TRBD1. Germline CDR1 is SNHLY and CDR2 is FYNNEI. With 6 bases clipped from V and 4 bases from J, the junction kept 4 bases outside the gene matches. The CDR3 runs 15 residues. The CDR3 loop reads CASRAGTGGTGELFF. The CDR3 nucleotides are TGTGCCAGCAGGGCGGGGACAGGGGGCACCGGGGAGCTGTTTTTT.

The chain joins TRBV10-2 to TRBJ2-3; TRBD2 matches 8 bases. The V gene end was trimmed by 0 bases and the J gene end by 3 bases; junction bases not matched to a gene: 2. Germline-derived CDR1 and CDR2 are WSHSY and SAAADI. The CDR3 runs to 15 residues. CDR3 loop: CASSESASGTDTQYF. In nucleotides, the CDR3 is TGCGCCAGCAGTGAGTCGGCTAGCGGGACAGATACGCAGTATTTT.

The rearrangement links TRBV7-6 to TRBJ1-5; 7 bases align to TRBD1. Looked up from germline, CDR1 is SGHVS and CDR2 is FNYEAQ. CDR3 size: 14 residues. The V gene end was trimmed by 6 bases and the J gene end by 5 bases; junction bases not matched to a gene: 7. CDR3 nucleotide sequence: TGTGCCAGCAGTATGGGACAGAATCATCAGCCCCAGCATTTT. It codes for CASSMGQNHQPQHF.

This clone was found a few times. This chain joins TRBV6-1 and TRBJ2-2, with TRBD2 identical over 9 bases. Trimming took 4 bases from V and 3 from J; bases not matched to a gene: 0. Germline V gene sequence: CDR1 MNHNS, CDR2 SASEGT. The CDR3 is 14 residues long. The CDR3 protein is CASSVAGDTGELFF. CDR3 DNA sequence: TGTGCCAGCAGTGTAGCGGGAGACACCGGGGAGCTGTTTTTT.

This sequence joins TRBV9 and TRBJ2-1; D might be TRBD2 (7 bases). Germline V CDR1 and CDR2: SGDLS, YYNGEE. V dropped 10 bases and J dropped 7 bases, with 15 bases sitting between them. The CDR3 covers 12 residues. The CDR3 DNA reads as TGTGCCCGCAAGGGGGGGGCTAATGAGCAGTTCTTC. Translated, it gives CARKGGANEQFF.

The chain recombines TRBV28 with TRBJ1-2; a weak D match, TRBD1 (6 bases). The V end lost 0 bases, the J end lost 6 bases, and 11 bases lay between the germline ends. This CDR3 contains 14 residues. CDR1 and CDR2 (germline): MDHEN, SYDVKM. CDR3 amino acids: CASSLWGQGDGYTF. The DNA of the CDR3 is TGTGCCAGCAGTTTATGGGGACAAGGCGATGGCTACACCTTC.

Written as DNA, the CDR3 is TGTGCCATCAGCGAGCCTCTTAGCGGCCAGAGCTCCTACGAGCAGTACTTC. It encodes CAISEPLSGQSSYEQYF. The V and J genes are TRBV10-3 and TRBJ2-7; D is possibly TRBD2 (6 bases). The germline CDR1 and CDR2 sequences are ENHRY and SYGVKD. The CDR3 covers 17 residues. V was clipped by 6 bases and J by 0 bases, with 21 bases between them.

A single count supports this clone. The chain joins TRBV30 to TRBJ1-1, with D perhaps TRBD1 (5 bases). The CDR3 extends over 13 amino acids. Germline V CDR1 and CDR2: GTSNPN, SVGIG (reference sequence). CDR3 DNA sequence: TGTGCGGGGATGGCGACAGAGAACACTGAAGCTTTCTTT. This sequence encodes CAGMATENTEAFF.

V gene TRBV30 combines with J gene TRBJ2-7, with D possibly being TRBD2 (5 bases). Germline CDR1 is GTSNPN and CDR2 is SVGIG (reference sequence). The CDR3 has 16 residues. V was shortened by 0 bases and J by 3 bases, with 18 bases between the two germline ends. CDR3 DNA: TGTGCCTGGAGTGTTAAGTGGGAGTCTACCCACTACGAGCAGTACTTC. This codes for CAWSVKWESTHYEQYF.

The chain has TRBV28 and TRBJ2-1, with 9 bases fitting TRBD2. V dropped 4 bases and J dropped 3; count of bases not matched to a gene: 4. The CDR3 totals 15 residues. Germline V gives CDR1 MDHEN, CDR2 SYDVKM. CDR3 in amino acids: CASSSVAGVYNEQFF. DNA for the CDR3: TGTGCCAGCAGTTCTGTAGCGGGGGTCTACAATGAGCAGTTCTTC.

V usage is TRBV5-5 and J usage is TRBJ1-2; possible D gene TRBD1, 6 bases. Germline loops: CDR1 SGHKS, CDR2 YYEKEE (reference sequence). CDR3 length: 15 amino acids. V was pared by 4 bases and J by 0 bases, with 13 bases between. The CDR3 spells CASSQAGATNYGYTF. The CDR3 region has the DNA TGTGCCAGCAGCCAAGCAGGGGCTACTAACTATGGCTACACCTTC.

V usage is TRBV5-1 and J usage is TRBJ1-1; a weak D match, TRBD1 (5 bases). This CDR3 spans 16 amino acids. Trimming took 0 bases from V and 1 from J, leaving 13 bases between them. Per germline, CDR1 SGHRS and CDR2 YFSETQ. The CDR3 DNA follows: TGCGCCAGCAGCTTGGACGTTGGGGCCCCGAACACTGAAGCTTTCTTT. Protein product: CASSLDVGAPNTEAFF.

The V call is TRBV11-2, the J call TRBJ2-1; perhaps TRBD2 as D (5 bases). The CDR3 totals 15 residues. Germline-derived CDR1 and CDR2 are SGHAT and FQNNGV. Trimming pared 3 bases from V and 0 bases from J, leaving 9 bases between. The DNA of the CDR3 is TGTGCCAGCAGCTTTTTTACTAGCTCCTACAATGAGCAGTTCTTC. This translates into CASSFFTSSYNEQFF.

The chain uses TRBV5-1 and TRBJ2-1, with 9 bases that match TRBD1. After removal of 4 bases from V and 7 bases from J, the junction contained 6 bases not matched to a gene. CDR3 length: 14 residues. Germline CDR1 SGHRS, CDR2 YFSETQ. The CDR3 coding sequence is TGCGCCAGCAGCCGGGGACAGGGTCAAAATGAGCAGTTCTTC. Its protein is CASSRGQGQNEQFF.